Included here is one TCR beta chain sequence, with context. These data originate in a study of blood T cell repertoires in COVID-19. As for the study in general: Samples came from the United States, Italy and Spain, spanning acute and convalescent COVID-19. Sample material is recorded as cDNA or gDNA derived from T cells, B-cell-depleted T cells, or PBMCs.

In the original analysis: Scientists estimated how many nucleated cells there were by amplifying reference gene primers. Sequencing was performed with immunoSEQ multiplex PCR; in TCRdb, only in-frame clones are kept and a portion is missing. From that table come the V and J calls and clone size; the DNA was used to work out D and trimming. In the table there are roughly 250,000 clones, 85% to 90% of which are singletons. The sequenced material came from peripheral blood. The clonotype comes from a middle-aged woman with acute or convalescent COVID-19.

This CDR3 reads CASIRTGGYTEAFF. The CDR3 DNA follows: TGTGCTAGTATACGTACAGGGGGGTATACTGAAGCTTTCTTT. The genes are TRBV12-5 and TRBJ1-1; 8 bases align to TRBD1. The CDR3 covers 14 residues. The V gene end was trimmed by 8 bases and the J gene end by 5 bases; junction bases not matched to a gene: 10. Germline V gives CDR1 LGHNT, CDR2 FRNRAP.